These T cell receptor beta chains were read from a single sample in a study of shared clonotypes between healthy human individuals. The assay was immunoSEQ multiplex PCR, and TCRdb's table has in-frame clones only and misses some. Counted here are about 2 million clones, approximately 94% occurring once; the ten biggest clones make up 0.9% to 1.5%. The specimen was naive CD8+ T cells sorted from blood. These receptors were collected from a man younger than 30 in good health. Each CDR3 is given with its conserved first and last residue. Fields, in order: CDR3 DNA, CDR3 protein, clone size, D gene, J gene, V gene. D genes are given only for firm matches. The size entry is marked missing in some rows and otherwise reads once, few, many or a size class.

CDR3nt: TGCAGCGTGTCCCCCCCGGGGAGTGGGAACATTCAGTACTTC
CDR3aa: CSVSPPGSGNIQYF
abundance: NA
d_gene: NA
j_gene: TRBJ2-4
v_gene: TRBV29-1

CDR3nt: TGTGCCAGCAGCGTAGATGGAGTAGTTGATGAGCAGTTCTTC
CDR3aa: CASSVDGVVDEQFF
abundance: NA
d_gene: NA
j_gene: TRBJ2-1
v_gene: TRBV9

CDR3nt: TGTGCCAGCAGCCCCGGACTAACCTACGAGCAGTACTTC
CDR3aa: CASSPGLTYEQYF
abundance: NA
d_gene: NA
j_gene: TRBJ2-7
v_gene: TRBV5-6

CDR3nt: TGCAGCGTTGAATTCCTTTGGGTTGGGGGAGAGACCCAGTACTTC
CDR3aa: CSVEFLWVGGETQYF
abundance: NA
d_gene: NA
j_gene: TRBJ2-5
v_gene: TRBV29-1

CDR3nt: TGCGCCAGCAGCTTGGGGACCGGGCCCCAATCCTACGAGCAGTACTTC
CDR3aa: CASSLGTGPQSYEQYF
abundance: NA
d_gene: NA
j_gene: TRBJ2-7
v_gene: TRBV5-1

CDR3nt: TGTGCCAGCTCCCGGCCTCAAGGGGTTTTCACCGGGGAGCTGTTTTTT
CDR3aa: CASSRPQGVFTGELFF
abundance: NA
d_gene: NA
j_gene: TRBJ2-2
v_gene: TRBV28

CDR3nt: TGTGCCAGCAGCTCGTTGGACAGGGTTCCGTTCTTC
CDR3aa: CASSSLDRVPFF
abundance: NA
d_gene: TRBD1
j_gene: TRBJ2-1
v_gene: TRBV13

CDR3nt: TGTGCCAGCAGTGGGGAGATCCCTAGCACAGATACGCAGTATTTT
CDR3aa: CASSGEIPSTDTQYF
abundance: once
d_gene: NA
j_gene: TRBJ2-3
v_gene: TRBV2

CDR3nt: TGTGCCAGCAGCTTCGTGACAGGGCTAAACTATGGCTACACCTTC
CDR3aa: CASSFVTGLNYGYTF
abundance: NA
d_gene: TRBD1
j_gene: TRBJ1-2
v_gene: TRBV5-6

CDR3nt: TGTGCCAGCAGCTTCGGGACTAATACAGATACGCAGTATTTT
CDR3aa: CASSFGTNTDTQYF
abundance: NA
d_gene: TRBD2
j_gene: TRBJ2-3
v_gene: TRBV5-4

CDR3nt: TGTGCCAGCAGTGGAGGGAACACCGGGGAGCTGTTTTTT
CDR3aa: CASSGGNTGELFF
abundance: NA
d_gene: NA
j_gene: TRBJ2-2
v_gene: TRBV25-1

CDR3nt: TGTGCCAGCAGCTTAGTTGCCGACTTTAGGTACGAGCAGTACTTC
CDR3aa: CASSLVADFRYEQYF
abundance: NA
d_gene: NA
j_gene: TRBJ2-7
v_gene: TRBV5-6

CDR3nt: TGCGCCAGCAGCTTTCTAGCGGGGAGCGAGCAGTACTTC
CDR3aa: CASSFLAGSEQYF
abundance: NA
d_gene: TRBD2
j_gene: TRBJ2-7
v_gene: TRBV5-1

CDR3nt: TGTGCCAGCAGTTTATACCAGGGGGCAGTCGTGACTGAAGCTTTCTTT
CDR3aa: CASSLYQGAVVTEAFF
abundance: NA
d_gene: TRBD1
j_gene: TRBJ1-1
v_gene: TRBV27

CDR3nt: TGTGCCTGGAGTATCCTAGCGGGAGTAGGAGAGACCCAGTACTTC
CDR3aa: CAWSILAGVGETQYF
abundance: NA
d_gene: TRBD2
j_gene: TRBJ2-5
v_gene: TRBV30

CDR3nt: TGCAGCGTTGAGGGCAGGGGGCTCAACGAGCAGTACTTC
CDR3aa: CSVEGRGLNEQYF
abundance: NA
d_gene: TRBD1
j_gene: TRBJ2-7
v_gene: TRBV29-1

CDR3nt: TGTGCCAGCAGCTGGCCGGGTCCGCTCTATGGCTACACCTTC
CDR3aa: CASSWPGPLYGYTF
abundance: NA
d_gene: NA
j_gene: TRBJ1-2
v_gene: TRBV5-6

CDR3nt: TGTGCCAGCAGCGGGGACAGGCTCACAGATACGCAGTATTTT
CDR3aa: CASSGDRLTDTQYF
abundance: NA
d_gene: TRBD1
j_gene: TRBJ2-3
v_gene: TRBV6-5

CDR3nt: TGTGCCAGCAGCGTTGGGGGGTACCATGGCTACACCTTC
CDR3aa: CASSVGGYHGYTF
abundance: NA
d_gene: NA
j_gene: TRBJ1-2
v_gene: TRBV9

CDR3nt: TGTGCCAGCAGCGGCACTAGCGGGGCTTACAATGAGCAGTTCTTC
CDR3aa: CASSGTSGAYNEQFF
abundance: NA
d_gene: TRBD2
j_gene: TRBJ2-1
v_gene: TRBV7-9

CDR3nt: TGTGCCAGCAGCTTAGCGGGGAGGGAGCAGTACTTC
CDR3aa: CASSLAGREQYF
abundance: NA
d_gene: TRBD2
j_gene: TRBJ2-7
v_gene: TRBV27

CDR3nt: TGTGCCAGCAGCCCCGAGACAATGATCCCAGATACGCAGTATTTT
CDR3aa: CASSPETMIPDTQYF
abundance: once
d_gene: NA
j_gene: TRBJ2-3
v_gene: TRBV13

CDR3nt: TGCGCCAGCAGTGAGCTAGCGGGAGTGACAGATACGCAGTATTTT
CDR3aa: CASSELAGVTDTQYF
abundance: NA
d_gene: TRBD2
j_gene: TRBJ2-3
v_gene: TRBV10-2

CDR3nt: TGTGCCAGCAGCTTGGAAGCGACGACTGAAGCTTTCTTT
CDR3aa: CASSLEATTEAFF
abundance: few
d_gene: NA
j_gene: TRBJ1-1
v_gene: TRBV5-4

CDR3nt: TGTGCCAGCAGCGAAACTTCCCGGACAGGGATCTCCTACGAGCAGTACTTC
CDR3aa: CASSETSRTGISYEQYF
abundance: NA
d_gene: TRBD1
j_gene: TRBJ2-7
v_gene: TRBV7-9

CDR3nt: TGCGCCAGCAGCTTCTATAACGGGGCAGAGACCCAGTACTTC
CDR3aa: CASSFYNGAETQYF
abundance: NA
d_gene: NA
j_gene: TRBJ2-5
v_gene: TRBV5-1

CDR3nt: TGTGCCAGCAGCCCAGTGGGTCCCACCGGGGAGCTGTTTTTT
CDR3aa: CASSPVGPTGELFF
abundance: NA
d_gene: NA
j_gene: TRBJ2-2
v_gene: TRBV7-2

CDR3nt: TGCGCCAGCAGCCCGTCCCAGGGGGCGGACACCGGGGAGCTGTTTTTT
CDR3aa: CASSPSQGADTGELFF
abundance: NA
d_gene: TRBD1
j_gene: TRBJ2-2
v_gene: TRBV4-1

CDR3nt: TGTGCCAGCAGCGCGACCGGCGCTGGCTACACCTTC
CDR3aa: CASSATGAGYTF
abundance: NA
d_gene: NA
j_gene: TRBJ1-2
v_gene: TRBV2

CDR3nt: TGTGCCAGCGGTGACAGGGCAATCTATGGCTACACCTTC
CDR3aa: CASGDRAIYGYTF
abundance: NA
d_gene: TRBD1
j_gene: TRBJ1-2
v_gene: TRBV9

CDR3nt: TGCGCCAGCAGCCAAGTGCGATCCTACGAGCAGTACTTC
CDR3aa: CASSQVRSYEQYF
abundance: NA
d_gene: NA
j_gene: TRBJ2-7
v_gene: TRBV4-1

CDR3nt: TGTGCCAGCTCACCGGACAGGGGATCCCACGAGCAGTACTTC
CDR3aa: CASSPDRGSHEQYF
abundance: NA
d_gene: TRBD1
j_gene: TRBJ2-7
v_gene: TRBV18

CDR3nt: TGCAGCGTTAGGACAGGGTACTACGAGCAGTACTTC
CDR3aa: CSVRTGYYEQYF
abundance: NA
d_gene: TRBD1
j_gene: TRBJ2-7
v_gene: TRBV29-1

CDR3nt: TGTGCCAGTAGTATCCATACCCCGGGGGGGCCGTACGGGGAGCTGTTTTTT
CDR3aa: CASSIHTPGGPYGELFF
abundance: NA
d_gene: TRBD2
j_gene: TRBJ2-2
v_gene: TRBV19

CDR3nt: TGTGCCAGCAGTGATCCCCAGACAGGAACCGAGAATGAAAAACTGTTTTTT
CDR3aa: CASSDPQTGTENEKLFF
abundance: NA
d_gene: NA
j_gene: TRBJ1-4
v_gene: TRBV6-1

CDR3nt: TGCGCCAGCAGCCAAGACCCGGGACTAGCGTACGAGCAGTACTTC
CDR3aa: CASSQDPGLAYEQYF
abundance: NA
d_gene: TRBD2
j_gene: TRBJ2-7
v_gene: TRBV4-1

CDR3nt: TGTGCCAGCAGTGAAGGACAGGGGGCCCCTCACTATGGCTACACCTTC
CDR3aa: CASSEGQGAPHYGYTF
abundance: NA
d_gene: TRBD1
j_gene: TRBJ1-2
v_gene: TRBV2

CDR3nt: TGCGCCAGCAGCCCGGGAGACTATGGCTACACCTTC
CDR3aa: CASSPGDYGYTF
abundance: NA
d_gene: NA
j_gene: TRBJ1-2
v_gene: TRBV5-1

CDR3nt: TGTGCCAGCAGTCCTCGCGGGATATCCTACGAGCAGTACTTC
CDR3aa: CASSPRGISYEQYF
abundance: NA
d_gene: NA
j_gene: TRBJ2-7
v_gene: TRBV6-1

CDR3nt: TGTGCCAGCAGTGGGTGGACAGGGGATAACTATGGCTACACCTTC
CDR3aa: CASSGWTGDNYGYTF
abundance: NA
d_gene: TRBD1
j_gene: TRBJ1-2
v_gene: TRBV6-1

CDR3nt: TGTGCCAGCAGTCCGGGGCCGGGTGAAAAACTGTTTTTT
CDR3aa: CASSPGPGEKLFF
abundance: once
d_gene: NA
j_gene: TRBJ1-4
v_gene: TRBV28

CDR3nt: TGTGCCAGCAGGAACCGGGGCCCCTACGAGCAGTACTTC
CDR3aa: CASRNRGPYEQYF
abundance: NA
d_gene: NA
j_gene: TRBJ2-7
v_gene: TRBV2

CDR3nt: TGTGCCAGCGGCCCCGGGACTACTACAGATACGCAGTATTTT
CDR3aa: CASGPGTTTDTQYF
abundance: NA
d_gene: TRBD2
j_gene: TRBJ2-3
v_gene: TRBV6-5

CDR3nt: TGTGCCAGCAGCCAAGTCGTACAGGGTAAGAATGAGCAGTTCTTC
CDR3aa: CASSQVVQGKNEQFF
abundance: NA
d_gene: NA
j_gene: TRBJ2-1
v_gene: TRBV4-2

CDR3nt: TGTGCCAGCAGCACACAGGGTATGAACACTGAAGCTTTCTTT
CDR3aa: CASSTQGMNTEAFF
abundance: NA
d_gene: NA
j_gene: TRBJ1-1
v_gene: TRBV13

CDR3nt: TGTGCCAGCTCACCACTCACGGAGCAAGAGACCCAGTACTTC
CDR3aa: CASSPLTEQETQYF
abundance: once
d_gene: NA
j_gene: TRBJ2-5
v_gene: TRBV18

CDR3nt: TGTGCCACCAAAGAGGAACCGACTGAAGCTTTCTTT
CDR3aa: CATKEEPTEAFF
abundance: NA
d_gene: NA
j_gene: TRBJ1-1
v_gene: TRBV28

CDR3nt: TGTGCCAGCAGTGAGACCGGGACAGGCCTGAACACTGAAGCTTTCTTT
CDR3aa: CASSETGTGLNTEAFF
abundance: once
d_gene: TRBD1
j_gene: TRBJ1-1
v_gene: TRBV6-4

CDR3nt: TGCGCCAGCAGCCTAAAAGGACAGTCCACCGGGGAGCTGTTTTTT
CDR3aa: CASSLKGQSTGELFF
abundance: NA
d_gene: NA
j_gene: TRBJ2-2
v_gene: TRBV4-1

CDR3nt: TGTGCCAGCAGCTTAGTAGTCGCAGGGAGCACTGAAGCTTTCTTT
CDR3aa: CASSLVVAGSTEAFF
abundance: NA
d_gene: NA
j_gene: TRBJ1-1
v_gene: TRBV7-9

CDR3nt: TGTGCCAGCAGCGTAACCGGGGGAAATGAGCAGTTCTTC
CDR3aa: CASSVTGGNEQFF
abundance: NA
d_gene: NA
j_gene: TRBJ2-1
v_gene: TRBV9

CDR3nt: TGTGCCAGCAGCCCTGGGCCCTACACTGAAGCTTTCTTT
CDR3aa: CASSPGPYTEAFF
abundance: NA
d_gene: NA
j_gene: TRBJ1-1
v_gene: TRBV5-5

CDR3nt: TGTGCCAGCAGCTTAGCACAGGGACTCGAATACGAGCAGTACTTC
CDR3aa: CASSLAQGLEYEQYF
abundance: NA
d_gene: NA
j_gene: TRBJ2-7
v_gene: TRBV7-9

CDR3nt: TGTGCCAGCAGTTACGGAGGTCATGAGCAGTTCTTC
CDR3aa: CASSYGGHEQFF
abundance: NA
d_gene: NA
j_gene: TRBJ2-1
v_gene: TRBV6-5

CDR3nt: TGTGCCAGCAGCTTCGGGACTACCTCCTACGAGCAGTACTTC
CDR3aa: CASSFGTTSYEQYF
abundance: few
d_gene: TRBD2
j_gene: TRBJ2-7
v_gene: TRBV7-9

CDR3nt: TGTGCCAGCAGCCCCTTCCTGACGGGACCTGGGAACGAGCAGTACTTC
CDR3aa: CASSPFLTGPGNEQYF
abundance: NA
d_gene: NA
j_gene: TRBJ2-7
v_gene: TRBV5-4

CDR3nt: TGTGCCAGCAGTTGGCTCGCGGGGGATTCCCAAGAGACCCAGTACTTC
CDR3aa: CASSWLAGDSQETQYF
abundance: once
d_gene: TRBD2
j_gene: TRBJ2-5
v_gene: TRBV28

CDR3nt: TGTGCCAGCAGTGAGTCTGAAGCTTTCTTT
CDR3aa: CASSESEAFF
abundance: few
d_gene: NA
j_gene: TRBJ1-1
v_gene: TRBV2

CDR3nt: TGTGCCAGCAGCTTCATGAACTCCTACAATGAGCAGTTCTTC
CDR3aa: CASSFMNSYNEQFF
abundance: once
d_gene: NA
j_gene: TRBJ2-1
v_gene: TRBV5-6

CDR3nt: TGTGCCACACGGGGGGGCGTTCTCAATGAGCAGTTCTTC
CDR3aa: CATRGGVLNEQFF
abundance: NA
d_gene: TRBD2
j_gene: TRBJ2-1
v_gene: TRBV27